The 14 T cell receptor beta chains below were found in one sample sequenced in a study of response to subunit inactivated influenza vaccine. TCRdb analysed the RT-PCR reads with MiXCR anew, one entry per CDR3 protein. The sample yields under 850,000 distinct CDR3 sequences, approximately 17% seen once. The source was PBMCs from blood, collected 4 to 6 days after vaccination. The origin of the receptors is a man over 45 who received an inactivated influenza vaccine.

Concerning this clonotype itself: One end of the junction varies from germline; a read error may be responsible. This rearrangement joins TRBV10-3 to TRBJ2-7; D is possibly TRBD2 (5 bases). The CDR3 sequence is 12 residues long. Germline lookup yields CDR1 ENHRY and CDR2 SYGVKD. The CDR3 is CAISGGNSEQYF. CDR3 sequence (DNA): TGTGCCATTAGTGGAGGTAACTCCGAGCAGTACTTC.

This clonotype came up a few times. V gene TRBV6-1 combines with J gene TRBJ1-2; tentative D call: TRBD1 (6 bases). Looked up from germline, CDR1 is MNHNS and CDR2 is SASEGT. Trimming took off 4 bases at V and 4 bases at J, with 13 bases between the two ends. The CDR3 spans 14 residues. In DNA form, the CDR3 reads TGTGCCAGCAGTGCCCAGGGGCGCGGCTATGGCTACACCTTC. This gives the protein CASSAQGRGYGYTF.

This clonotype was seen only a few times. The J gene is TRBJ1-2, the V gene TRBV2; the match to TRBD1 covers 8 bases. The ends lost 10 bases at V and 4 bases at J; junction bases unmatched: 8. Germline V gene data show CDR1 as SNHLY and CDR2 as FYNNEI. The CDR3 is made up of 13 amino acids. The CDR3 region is CATTGDLLYGYTF. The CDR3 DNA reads TGTGCCACGACAGGGGACCTCCTCTATGGCTACACCTTC.

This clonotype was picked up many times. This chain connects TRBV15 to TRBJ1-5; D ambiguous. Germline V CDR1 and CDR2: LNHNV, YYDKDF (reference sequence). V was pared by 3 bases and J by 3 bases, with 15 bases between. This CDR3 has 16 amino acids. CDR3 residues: CATSRDGTWDNQPQHF. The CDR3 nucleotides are TGTGCCACCAGCAGGGACGGTACCTGGGACAATCAGCCCCAGCATTTT.

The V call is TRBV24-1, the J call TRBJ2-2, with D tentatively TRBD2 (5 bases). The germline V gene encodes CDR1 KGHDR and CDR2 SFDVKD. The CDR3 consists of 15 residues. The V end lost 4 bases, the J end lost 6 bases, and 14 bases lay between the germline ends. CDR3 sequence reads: CATSDLGLSPGELFF. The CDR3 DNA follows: TGTGCCACCAGTGACCTCGGACTGTCGCCCGGGGAGCTGTTTTTT.

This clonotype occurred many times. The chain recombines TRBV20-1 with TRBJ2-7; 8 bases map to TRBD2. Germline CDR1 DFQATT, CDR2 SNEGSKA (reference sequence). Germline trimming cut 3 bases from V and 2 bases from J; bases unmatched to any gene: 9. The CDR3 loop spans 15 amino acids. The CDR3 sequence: CSASSRQRGTYEQYF. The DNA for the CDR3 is TGCAGTGCTAGTTCCCGCCAGCGGGGGACCTACGAGCAGTACTTC.

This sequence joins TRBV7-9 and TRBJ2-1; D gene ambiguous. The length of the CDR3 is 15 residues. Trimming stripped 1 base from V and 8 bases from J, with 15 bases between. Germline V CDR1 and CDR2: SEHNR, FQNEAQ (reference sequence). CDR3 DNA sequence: TGTGCCAGCAGCTTAGTAGAGACAATTAGGGATGAGCAGTTCTTC. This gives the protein CASSLVETIRDEQFF.

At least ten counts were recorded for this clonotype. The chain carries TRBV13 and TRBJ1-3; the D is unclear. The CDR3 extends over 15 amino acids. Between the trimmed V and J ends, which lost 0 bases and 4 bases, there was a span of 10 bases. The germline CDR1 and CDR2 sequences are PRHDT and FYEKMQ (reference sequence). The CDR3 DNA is TGTGCCAGCAGCTTAGGCCTGGCTGGAGGAAACACCATATATTTT. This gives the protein CASSLGLAGGNTIYF.

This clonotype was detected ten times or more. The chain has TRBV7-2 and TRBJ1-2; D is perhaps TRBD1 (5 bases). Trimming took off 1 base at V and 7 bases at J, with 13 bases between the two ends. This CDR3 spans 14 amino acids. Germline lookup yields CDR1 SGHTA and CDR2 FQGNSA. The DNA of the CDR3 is TGTGCCAGCAGCTTAGGGGACGCCCGATCTGGCTACACCTTC. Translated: CASSLGDARSGYTF.

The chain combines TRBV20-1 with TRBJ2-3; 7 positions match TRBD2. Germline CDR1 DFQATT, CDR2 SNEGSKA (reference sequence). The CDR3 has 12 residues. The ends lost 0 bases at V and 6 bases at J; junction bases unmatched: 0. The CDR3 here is CSARDGGDTQYF. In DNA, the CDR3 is TGCAGTGCTAGAGACGGGGGGGATACGCAGTATTTT.

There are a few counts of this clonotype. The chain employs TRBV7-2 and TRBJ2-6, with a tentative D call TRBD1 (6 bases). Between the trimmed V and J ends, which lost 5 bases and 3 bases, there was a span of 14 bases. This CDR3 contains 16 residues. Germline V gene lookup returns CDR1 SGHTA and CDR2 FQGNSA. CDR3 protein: CASSPHPTGGANVLTF. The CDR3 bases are TGTGCCAGCAGCCCTCACCCGACAGGTGGGGCCAACGTCCTGACTTTC.

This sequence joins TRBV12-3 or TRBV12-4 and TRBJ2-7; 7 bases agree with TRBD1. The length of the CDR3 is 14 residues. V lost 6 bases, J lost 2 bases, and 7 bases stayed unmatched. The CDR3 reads CASRPRGSTYEQYF. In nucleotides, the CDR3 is TGTGCCAGCAGGCCCAGGGGGTCCACCTACGAGCAGTACTTC.

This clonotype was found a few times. The CDR3 here is CSVEGQGPYGYTF. As DNA, the CDR3 is TGCAGCGTTGAGGGACAGGGGCCCTATGGCTACACCTTC. The chain combines TRBV29-1 with TRBJ1-2, with 10 positions matching TRBD1. Germline CDR1 reads SQVTM; CDR2 reads ANQGSEA. The CDR3 runs 13 residues. V gave up 3 bases and J gave up 4 bases; unmatched junction bases: 2.

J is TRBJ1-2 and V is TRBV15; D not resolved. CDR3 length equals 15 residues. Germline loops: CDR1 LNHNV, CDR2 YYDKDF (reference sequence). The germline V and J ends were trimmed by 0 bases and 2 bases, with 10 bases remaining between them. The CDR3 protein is CATSRDQVGNYGYTF. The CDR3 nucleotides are TGTGCCACCAGCAGAGACCAGGTGGGGAACTATGGCTACACCTTC.